This T cell receptor (beta chain) was obtained from a study of blood T cell repertoires in COVID-19. Authors' methods: The assay estimated nucleated cells by amplifying reference gene primers. The assay was immunoSEQ multiplex PCR, and TCRdb's table has in-frame clones only and misses some. V, J and clone size are those of that table, while D and trimming were read from the DNA. The sample lists 110,000 or so clones; 88% were seen once. There are 15 residues in the CDR3. Per germline, CDR1 SGHRS and CDR2 YFSETQ. V shed 3 bases and J shed 4 bases, with 17 bases lying between them. V usage is TRBV5-1 and J usage is TRBJ2-7, with a weak D call TRBD1 (6 bases). Material: peripheral blood. This receptor was identified in an older woman who had recovered from COVID-19. CDR3 sequence: CASSSGNRAGYEQYF. The CDR3 nucleotides are TGCGCCAGCAGCTCGGGGAACAGGGCTGGTTACGAGCAGTACTTC.